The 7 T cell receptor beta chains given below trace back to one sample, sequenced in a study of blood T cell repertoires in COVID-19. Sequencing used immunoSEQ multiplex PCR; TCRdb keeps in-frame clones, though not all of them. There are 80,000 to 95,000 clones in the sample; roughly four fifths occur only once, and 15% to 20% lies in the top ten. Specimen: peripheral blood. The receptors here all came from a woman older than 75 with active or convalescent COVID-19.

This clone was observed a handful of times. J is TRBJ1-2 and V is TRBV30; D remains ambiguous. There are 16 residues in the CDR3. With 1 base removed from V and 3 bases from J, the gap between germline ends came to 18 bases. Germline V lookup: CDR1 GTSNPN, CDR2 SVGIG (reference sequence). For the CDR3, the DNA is TGTGCCTGGAGTGGGTATCGGGGTTGGCGCGACTATGGCTACACCTTC. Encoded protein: CAWSGYRGWRDYGYTF.

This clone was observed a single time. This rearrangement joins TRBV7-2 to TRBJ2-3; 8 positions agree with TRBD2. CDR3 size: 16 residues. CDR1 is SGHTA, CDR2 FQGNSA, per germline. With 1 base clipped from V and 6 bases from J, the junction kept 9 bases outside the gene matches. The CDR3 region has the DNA TGTGCCAGCAGCTTAGAAGGGCGGGGGGCGTCTGATACGCAGTATTTT. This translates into CASSLEGRGASDTQYF.

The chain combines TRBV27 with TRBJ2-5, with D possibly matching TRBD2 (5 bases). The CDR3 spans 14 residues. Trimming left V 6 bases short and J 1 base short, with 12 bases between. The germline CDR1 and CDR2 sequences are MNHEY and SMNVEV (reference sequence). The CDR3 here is CASRLHGIQETQYF. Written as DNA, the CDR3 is TGTGCCAGCAGGCTTCACGGGATCCAAGAGACCCAGTACTTC.

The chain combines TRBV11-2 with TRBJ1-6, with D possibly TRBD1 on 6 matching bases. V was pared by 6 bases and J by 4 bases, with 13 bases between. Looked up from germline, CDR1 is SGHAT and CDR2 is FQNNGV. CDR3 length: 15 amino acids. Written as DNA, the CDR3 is TGTGCCAGCAGATTACCGGGACATTATAATTCACCCCTCCACTTT. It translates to CASRLPGHYNSPLHF.

Here the CDR3 DNA reads TGTGCCATCAGTGAAGGACTATCCTTGGGAGAAAAACTGTTTTTT. It specifies CAISEGLSLGEKLFF. J is TRBJ1-4 and V is TRBV10-3, with D unresolved. There are 15 residues in the CDR3. Germline V gives CDR1 ENHRY, CDR2 SYGVKD. V lost 3 bases and J lost 8, with 16 bases in between.

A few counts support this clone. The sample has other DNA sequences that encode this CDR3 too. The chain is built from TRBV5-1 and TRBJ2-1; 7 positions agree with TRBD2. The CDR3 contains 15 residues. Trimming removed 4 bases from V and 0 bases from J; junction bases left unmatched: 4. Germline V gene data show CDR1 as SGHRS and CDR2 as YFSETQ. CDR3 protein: CASSPRGDSYNEQFF. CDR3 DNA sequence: TGCGCCAGCAGCCCCCGGGGGGACTCCTACAATGAGCAGTTCTTC.

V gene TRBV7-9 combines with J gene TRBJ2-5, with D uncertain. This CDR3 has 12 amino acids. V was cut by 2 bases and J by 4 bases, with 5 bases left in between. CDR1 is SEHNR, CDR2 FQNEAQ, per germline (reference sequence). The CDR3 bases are TGTGCCAGCAGCTTATCTCGAGAGACCCAGTACTTC. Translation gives CASSLSRETQYF.